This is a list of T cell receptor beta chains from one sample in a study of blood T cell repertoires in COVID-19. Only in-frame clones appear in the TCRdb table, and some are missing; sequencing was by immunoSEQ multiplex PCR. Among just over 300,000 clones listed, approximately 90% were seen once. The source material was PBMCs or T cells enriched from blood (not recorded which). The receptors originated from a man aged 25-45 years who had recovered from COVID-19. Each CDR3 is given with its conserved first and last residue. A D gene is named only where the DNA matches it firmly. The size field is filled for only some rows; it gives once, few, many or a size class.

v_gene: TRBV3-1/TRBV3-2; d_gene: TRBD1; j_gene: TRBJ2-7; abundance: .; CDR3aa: CASSHKATGDGEQYF; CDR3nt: TGTGCCAGCAGCCATAAAGCGACAGGGGATGGCGAGCAGTACTTC
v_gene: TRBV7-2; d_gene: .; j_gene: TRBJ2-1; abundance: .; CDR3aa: CASSSGGPRSYNEQFF; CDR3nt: TGTGCCAGCAGCAGTGGCGGGCCCCGCTCCTACAATGAGCAGTTCTTC
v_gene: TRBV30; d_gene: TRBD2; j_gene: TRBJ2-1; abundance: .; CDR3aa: CAWSVSGGNEQFF; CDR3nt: TGTGCCTGGAGTGTATCGGGGGGCAATGAGCAGTTCTTC
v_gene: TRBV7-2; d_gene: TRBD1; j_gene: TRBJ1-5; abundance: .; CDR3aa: CASSLETGGTQPQHF; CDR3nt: TGTGCCAGCAGCTTAGAGACAGGGGGAACACAGCCCCAGCATTTT
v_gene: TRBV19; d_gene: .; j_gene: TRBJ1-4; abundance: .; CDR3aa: CASSFGGTNEKLFF; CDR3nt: TGTGCCAGTAGTTTCGGGGGAACTAATGAAAAACTGTTTTTT
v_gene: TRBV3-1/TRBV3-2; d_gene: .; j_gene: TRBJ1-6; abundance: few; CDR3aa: CASSHAGAGSNSPLHF; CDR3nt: TGTGCCAGCAGCCATGCGGGAGCAGGGTCGAATTCACCCCTCCACTTT
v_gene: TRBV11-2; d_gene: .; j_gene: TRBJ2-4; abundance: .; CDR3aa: CASSFNRAKNIQYF; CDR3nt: TGTGCCAGCAGCTTTAACAGAGCCAAAAACATTCAGTACTTC
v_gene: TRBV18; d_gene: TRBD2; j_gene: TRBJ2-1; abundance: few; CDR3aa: CASSPPGLAVSKQFF; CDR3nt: TGTGCCAGCTCACCTCCGGGACTAGCGGTTTCCAAGCAGTTCTTC
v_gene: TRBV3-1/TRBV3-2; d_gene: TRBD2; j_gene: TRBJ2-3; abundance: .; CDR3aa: CASSQGSGKAADTQYF; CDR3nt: TGTGCCAGCAGCCAAGGCAGCGGGAAGGCGGCAGATACGCAGTATTTT
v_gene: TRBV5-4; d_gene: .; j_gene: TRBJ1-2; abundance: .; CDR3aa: CASSPGGGSGYTF; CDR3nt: TGTGCCAGCAGCCCCGGGGGAGGGTCCGGCTACACCTTC
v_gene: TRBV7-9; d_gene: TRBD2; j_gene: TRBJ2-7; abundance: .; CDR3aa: CASSLLAGDPEQYF; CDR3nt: TGTGCCAGCAGCCTACTAGCGGGAGATCCCGAGCAGTACTTC
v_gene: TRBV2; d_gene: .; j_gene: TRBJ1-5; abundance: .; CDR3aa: CASSGERGNQPQHF; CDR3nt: TGTGCCAGCAGCGGGGAGAGAGGCAATCAGCCCCAGCATTTT
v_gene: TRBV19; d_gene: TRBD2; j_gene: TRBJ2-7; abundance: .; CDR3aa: CASTAGLGRSEQYF; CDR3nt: TGTGCCAGTACGGCGGGACTAGGACGTAGCGAGCAGTACTTC
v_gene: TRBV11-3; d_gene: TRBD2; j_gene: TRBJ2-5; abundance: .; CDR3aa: CASSPGTSGRTRETQYF; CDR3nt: TGTGCCAGCAGCCCAGGGACTAGCGGGAGGACTCGGGAGACCCAGTACTTC
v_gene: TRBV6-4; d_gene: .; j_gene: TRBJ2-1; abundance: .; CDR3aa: CASSDLKVHNNEQFF; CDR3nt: TGTGCCAGCAGTGATCTGAAAGTTCACAACAATGAGCAGTTCTTC
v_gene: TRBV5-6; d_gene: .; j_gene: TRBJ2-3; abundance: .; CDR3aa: CASSRRPGAIDTQYF; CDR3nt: TGTGCCAGCAGCCGCAGACCGGGAGCTATAGATACGCAGTATTTT
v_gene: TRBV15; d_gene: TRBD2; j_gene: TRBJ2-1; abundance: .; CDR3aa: CATSRDRKGTGTRVYNEQFF; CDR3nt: TGTGCCACCAGCAGAGATAGAAAGGGTACCGGGACTAGGGTCTACAATGAGCAGTTCTTC
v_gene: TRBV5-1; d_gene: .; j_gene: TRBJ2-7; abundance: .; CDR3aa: CASSGSQGALTYEQYF; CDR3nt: TGCGCCAGCAGCGGCTCACAGGGAGCACTGACCTACGAGCAGTACTTC
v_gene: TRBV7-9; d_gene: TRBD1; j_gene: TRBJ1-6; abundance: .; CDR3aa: CASSATGDPQVSPLHF; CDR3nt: TGTGCCAGCAGTGCGACAGGGGATCCTCAAGTCTCACCCCTCCACTTT
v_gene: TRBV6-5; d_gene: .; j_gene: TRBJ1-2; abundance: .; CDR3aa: CASTNPGSPYGYTF; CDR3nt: TGTGCCAGCACCAATCCGGGGTCTCCATATGGCTACACCTTC
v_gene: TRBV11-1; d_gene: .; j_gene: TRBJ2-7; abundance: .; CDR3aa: CASSPRQGPTYEQYF; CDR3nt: TGTGCCAGCAGCCCCCGGCAGGGGCCGACCTACGAGCAGTACTTC
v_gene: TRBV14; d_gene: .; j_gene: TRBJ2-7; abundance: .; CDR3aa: CASSQVEGYEQYF; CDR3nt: TGTGCCAGCAGCCAAGTAGAGGGCTACGAGCAGTACTTC
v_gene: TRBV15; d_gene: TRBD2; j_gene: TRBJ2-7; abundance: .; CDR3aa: CATSRGYPGTSINEQYF; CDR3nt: TGTGCCACCAGCAGAGGTTATCCCGGGACTAGCATAAACGAGCAGTACTTC
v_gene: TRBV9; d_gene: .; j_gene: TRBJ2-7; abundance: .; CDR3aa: CASSAPPPDGFSYEQYF; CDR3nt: TGTGCCAGCAGCGCGCCCCCCCCTGACGGGTTCTCCTACGAGCAGTACTTC
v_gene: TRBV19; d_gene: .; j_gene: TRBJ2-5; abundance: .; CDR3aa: CASSMASQETQYF; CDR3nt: TGTGCCAGTAGTATGGCCAGCCAAGAGACCCAGTACTTC
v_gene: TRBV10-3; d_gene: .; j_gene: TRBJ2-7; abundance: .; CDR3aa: CAISESNSYEQYF; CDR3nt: TGTGCCATCAGTGAGTCGAACAGTTACGAGCAGTACTTC
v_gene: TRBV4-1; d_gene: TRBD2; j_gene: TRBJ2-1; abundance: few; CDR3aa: CASSQLAGGQSSYNEQFF; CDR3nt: TGCGCCAGCAGCCAACTAGCGGGAGGCCAGAGCTCCTACAATGAGCAGTTCTTC
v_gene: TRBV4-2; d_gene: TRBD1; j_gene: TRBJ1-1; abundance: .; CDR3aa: CASSQDRGTEAFF; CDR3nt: TGTGCCAGCAGCCAAGACAGGGGGACTGAAGCTTTCTTT
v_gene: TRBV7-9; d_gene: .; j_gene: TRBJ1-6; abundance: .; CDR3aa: CASSSPQGNNSPLHF; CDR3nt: TGTGCCAGCAGCTCGCCCCAGGGTAATAATTCACCCCTCCACTTT
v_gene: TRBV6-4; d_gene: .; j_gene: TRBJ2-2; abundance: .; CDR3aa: CASSAGAGPGELFF; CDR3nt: TGTGCCAGCAGTGCAGGAGCGGGCCCCGGGGAGCTGTTTTTT
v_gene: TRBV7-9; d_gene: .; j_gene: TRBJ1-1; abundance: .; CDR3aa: CASSFGEGTEAFF; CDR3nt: TGTGCCAGCAGCTTTGGAGAGGGCACTGAAGCTTTCTTT
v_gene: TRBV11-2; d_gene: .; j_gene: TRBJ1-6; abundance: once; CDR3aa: CASSQLGALHF; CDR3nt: TGTGCCAGCAGCCAGTTGGGCGCCCTCCACTTT
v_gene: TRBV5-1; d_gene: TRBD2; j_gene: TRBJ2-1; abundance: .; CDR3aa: CASSLGRGGADEQFF; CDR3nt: TGCGCCAGCAGCTTGGGGCGCGGGGGGGCGGATGAGCAGTTCTTC
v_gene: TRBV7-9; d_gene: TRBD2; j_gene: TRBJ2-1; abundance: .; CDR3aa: CASSETSGGRNEQFF; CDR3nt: TGTGCCAGCAGCGAAACTAGCGGGGGGCGGAATGAGCAGTTCTTC
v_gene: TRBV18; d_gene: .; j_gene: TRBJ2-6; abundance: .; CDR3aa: CASSPSGAGANVLTF; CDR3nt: TGTGCCAGCTCACCGTCAGGGGCTGGGGCCAACGTCCTGACTTTC
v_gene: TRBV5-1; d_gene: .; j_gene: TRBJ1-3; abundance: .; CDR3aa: CASSLSAQPGNTIYF; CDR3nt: TGCGCCAGCAGCTTGTCGGCACAGCCGGGAAACACCATATATTTT
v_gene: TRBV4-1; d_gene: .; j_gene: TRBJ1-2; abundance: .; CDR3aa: CASSQAGGEIVGYTF; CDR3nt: TGCGCCAGCAGCCAAGCCGGGGGAGAGATTGTTGGCTACACCTTC
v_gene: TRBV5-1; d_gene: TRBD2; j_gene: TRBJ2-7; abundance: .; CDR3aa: CASISGSSYEQYF; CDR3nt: TGCGCCAGCATTAGCGGGAGCTCCTACGAGCAGTACTTC
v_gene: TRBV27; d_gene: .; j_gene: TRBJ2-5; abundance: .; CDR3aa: CASRVGETQYF; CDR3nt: TGTGCCAGCAGGGTCGGAGAGACCCAGTACTTC
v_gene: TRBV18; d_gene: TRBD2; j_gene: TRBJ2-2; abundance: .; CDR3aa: CASSRLADTGELFF; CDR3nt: TGTGCCAGCTCCAGACTAGCGGACACCGGGGAGCTGTTTTTT
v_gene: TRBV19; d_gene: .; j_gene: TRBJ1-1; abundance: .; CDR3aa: CAGGSAEAFF; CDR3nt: TGTGCCGGGGGGTCGGCTGAAGCTTTCTTT
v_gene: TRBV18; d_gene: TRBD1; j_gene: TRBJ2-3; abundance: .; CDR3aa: CASSASTGADTQYF; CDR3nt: TGTGCCAGCTCCGCCAGTACAGGGGCGGATACGCAGTATTTT
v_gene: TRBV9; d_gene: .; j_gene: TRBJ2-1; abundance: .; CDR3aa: CASSLSTRGPSYNEQFF; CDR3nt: TGTGCCAGCAGTCTTAGTACGCGGGGGCCCTCCTACAATGAGCAGTTCTTC
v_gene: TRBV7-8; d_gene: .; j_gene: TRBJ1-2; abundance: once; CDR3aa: CASTDYRDMLIVGYTF; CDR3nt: TGTGCCAGCACTGACTACAGGGATATGCTCATAGTGGGCTACACCTTC
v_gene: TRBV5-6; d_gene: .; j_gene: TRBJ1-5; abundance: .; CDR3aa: CASSLYGDLGQSGPQHF; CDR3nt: TGTGCCAGCAGCTTGTACGGGGATCTCGGGCAGAGCGGGCCCCAGCATTTT
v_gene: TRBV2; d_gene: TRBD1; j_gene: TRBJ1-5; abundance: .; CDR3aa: CASGPGQGIPNQPQHF; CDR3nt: TGTGCCAGCGGGCCGGGACAGGGGATCCCCAATCAGCCCCAGCATTTT
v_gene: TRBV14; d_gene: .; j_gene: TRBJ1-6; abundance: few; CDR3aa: CASSHNNSPLHF; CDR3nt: TGTGCCAGCAGCCATAATAATTCACCCCTCCACTTT
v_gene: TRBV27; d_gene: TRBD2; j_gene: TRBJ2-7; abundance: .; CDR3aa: CASSPGLAGHEQYF; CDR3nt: TGTGCCAGCAGTCCGGGACTAGCGGGTCACGAGCAGTACTTC
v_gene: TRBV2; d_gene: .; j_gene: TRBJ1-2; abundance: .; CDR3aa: CATTLLGEGGYTF; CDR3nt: TGTGCCACCACGCTTCTCGGGGAGGGTGGCTACACCTTC
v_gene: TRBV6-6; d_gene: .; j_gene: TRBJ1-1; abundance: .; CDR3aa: CASSYGTGLMNTEAFF; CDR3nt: TGTGCCAGCAGTTACGGAACAGGGCTAATGAACACTGAAGCTTTCTTT
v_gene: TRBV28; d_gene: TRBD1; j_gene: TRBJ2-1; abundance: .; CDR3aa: CASSLLTGQGSHNEQFF; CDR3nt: TGTGCCAGCAGTTTACTAACGGGACAGGGGTCTCATAATGAGCAGTTCTTC
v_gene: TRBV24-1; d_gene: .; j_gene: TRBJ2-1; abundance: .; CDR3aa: CATSDLDRGLEQFF; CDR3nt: TGTGCCACCAGTGATCTCGACCGGGGTCTAGAGCAGTTCTTC
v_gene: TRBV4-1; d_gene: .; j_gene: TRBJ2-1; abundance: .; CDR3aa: CAICCAPGNEQFF; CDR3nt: TGCGCCATCTGCTGCGCCCCGGGGAATGAGCAGTTCTTC
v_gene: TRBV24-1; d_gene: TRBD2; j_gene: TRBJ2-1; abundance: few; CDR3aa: CATMGLAGNNEQFF; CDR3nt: TGTGCCACCATGGGACTAGCGGGCAACAATGAGCAGTTCTTC
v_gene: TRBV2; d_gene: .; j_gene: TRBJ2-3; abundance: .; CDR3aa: CASSRQSTDTQYF; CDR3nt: TGTGCCAGCAGTCGACAGAGCACAGATACGCAGTATTTT